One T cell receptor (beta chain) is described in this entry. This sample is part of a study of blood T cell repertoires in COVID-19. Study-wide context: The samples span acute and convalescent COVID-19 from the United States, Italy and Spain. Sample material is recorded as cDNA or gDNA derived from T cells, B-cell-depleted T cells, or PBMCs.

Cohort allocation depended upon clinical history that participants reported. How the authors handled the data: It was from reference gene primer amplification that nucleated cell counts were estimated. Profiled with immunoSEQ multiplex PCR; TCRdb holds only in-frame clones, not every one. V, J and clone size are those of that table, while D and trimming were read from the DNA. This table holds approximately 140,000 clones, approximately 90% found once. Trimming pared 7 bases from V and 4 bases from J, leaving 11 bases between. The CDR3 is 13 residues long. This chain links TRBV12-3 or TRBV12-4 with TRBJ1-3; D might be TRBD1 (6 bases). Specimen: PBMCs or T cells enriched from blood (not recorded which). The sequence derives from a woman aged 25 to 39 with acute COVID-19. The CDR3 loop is CASTPDRGNTIYF. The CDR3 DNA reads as TGTGCCAGCACCCCGGACAGAGGAAACACCATATATTTT.